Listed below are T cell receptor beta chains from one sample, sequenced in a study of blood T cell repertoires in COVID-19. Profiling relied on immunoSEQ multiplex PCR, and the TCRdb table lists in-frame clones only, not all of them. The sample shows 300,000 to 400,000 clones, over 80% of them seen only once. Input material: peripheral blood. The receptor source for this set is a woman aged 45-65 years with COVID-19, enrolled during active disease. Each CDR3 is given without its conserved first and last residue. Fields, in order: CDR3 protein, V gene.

CDR3: SARTSDLNANTGELF
V: TRBV29-1

CDR3: ASSLTPQETQY
V: TRBV7-2

CDR3: ASSPSGVRGSGNTIY
V: TRBV18

CDR3: ASSLTSGNTDTQY
V: TRBV27

CDR3: ASSQDPWTVLKNQPQH
V: TRBV4-2

CDR3: ASSLGADSSYEQY
V: TRBV27

CDR3: ASSDREGSMSGELF
V: TRBV2

CDR3: ASTPTSQETQY
V: TRBV7-9

CDR3: ASRLGTGGEKLF
V: TRBV6-5

CDR3: ATYGGRAYNEQF
V: TRBV5-4

CDR3: ATSDLLDSGNEQF
V: TRBV24-1

CDR3: ATSRPGFGSSNTEAF
V: TRBV15

CDR3: SGGLGGWDTEAF
V: TRBV29-1

CDR3: ASSLSSYEQY
V: TRBV5-4

CDR3: SATANYGYT
V: TRBV29-1

CDR3: ASSTTASGNTIY
V: TRBV2

CDR3: ASSQADRGREDTQY
V: TRBV3-1/TRBV3-2

CDR3: ASSTGQGANEKLF
V: TRBV5-1

CDR3: ASRRGTEAF
V: TRBV12-3/TRBV12-4

CDR3: ASSFDTEAF
V: TRBV12-3/TRBV12-4

CDR3: ASSAQGLGNNEQF
V: TRBV5-1

CDR3: ASSPGGVGGDEQF
V: TRBV18

CDR3: SVGSSGSSYNEQF
V: TRBV29-1

CDR3: ASSQELAGSYSRNEQF
V: TRBV4-3

CDR3: ASSLRTSGRSEQY
V: TRBV4-1

CDR3: ASSQSRGKGNTIY
V: TRBV23-1

CDR3: ASILGGILRSYEQY
V: TRBV7-9

CDR3: ASSQRLAGTDTQY
V: TRBV13

CDR3: ASSRGPTNTGELF
V: TRBV6-5

CDR3: ASSTQAVQETQY
V: TRBV19

CDR3: ASSQDSSSGRLYTQY
V: TRBV4-1

CDR3: AWQGSWPNTGELF
V: TRBV30

CDR3: ASSRGGPGTDTQY
V: TRBV6-4

CDR3: ATSDSPYETGGDQPQH
V: TRBV24-1

CDR3: ASSSDRGDLGELF
V: TRBV5-1

CDR3: ASTPQGIANYGYT
V: TRBV6-5

CDR3: ASSLGSSGPIETQY
V: TRBV5-1

CDR3: ASSPAGEGKFEAF
V: TRBV25-1

CDR3: ASSLMRDQETQY
V: TRBV28

CDR3: ASSPPEGTASGNTIY
V: TRBV18

CDR3: ASSWTGGLNTEAF
V: TRBV19

CDR3: ASSASGRALSSYEQY
V: TRBV5-1

CDR3: ASSPGIANTEAF
V: TRBV18

CDR3: ASSLLSGTSGSFRYNEQF
V: TRBV5-1

CDR3: ASSRTGTPEAF
V: TRBV19

CDR3: ATSEGTGGAGYGYT
V: TRBV24-1

CDR3: ASSLAEVVHGYT
V: TRBV5-1

CDR3: ASTGVRDGYT
V: TRBV3-1/TRBV3-2

CDR3: ASSYGGSYEQY
V: TRBV6-2/TRBV6-3

CDR3: ASSWGGTGANVLT
V: TRBV5-8

CDR3: ASSKVEQSGRCETQY
V: TRBV21-1

CDR3: ASSQPRGVCWTFGSYEQY
V: TRBV23-1

CDR3: ASSLNSGEFTDTQY
V: TRBV7-3

CDR3: SASSRDRGHSGSYEQY
V: TRBV20-1